Shown below are 19 T cell receptor beta chains from a single sample sequenced in a study of patients and donors after allogeneic stem cell transplantation. Each CDR3 protein gets one entry after TCRdb re-called the RT-PCR reads with MiXCR. Of about 40,000 distinct CDR3 sequences in the sample, over 25% are singletons; the top ten hold around 72%. The source material was blood, either unsorted or a sorted T cell fraction (not recorded which). The receptor set was obtained from a human donor who was either an allogeneic HSCT recipient or a stem cell or donor lymphocyte infusion donor (not recorded which). It is not recorded whose cells these are; they may come from a transplant donor.

This clonotype turned up a few times. This chain links TRBV12-3 or TRBV12-4 with TRBJ1-5, with 8 bases lining up with TRBD1. Trimming at V came to 6 bases and at J to 3 bases, leaving 7 bases not matched to a gene. There are 15 residues in the CDR3. This chain's CDR3 is CASSYRGDFNQPQHF. The CDR3, as DNA: TGTGCCAGCAGCTACAGGGGGGATTTCAATCAGCCCCAGCATTTT.

This clonotype was counted a few times. V usage is TRBV24-1 and J usage is TRBJ2-2; 7 bases align to TRBD2. CDR3 length: 17 residues. The germline V gene has CDR1 KGHDR and CDR2 SFDVKD. V was clipped by 4 bases and J by 1 base; unmatched bases: 8. DNA for the CDR3: TGTGCCACCAGTGACCCCCGACTAGCCTGGAACACCGGGGAGCTGTTTTTT. It yields the protein CATSDPRLAWNTGELFF.

This clonotype occurred a few times. The chain employs TRBV5-1 and TRBJ2-1; tentatively, D is TRBD1 (6 bases). The CDR3 spans 13 residues. V was shortened by 4 bases and J by 6 bases, with 11 bases between the two germline ends. Per germline, CDR1 SGHRS and CDR2 YFSETQ. The CDR3 loop reads CASSPDRLNEQFF. The DNA of the CDR3 is TGCGCCAGCAGCCCGGACAGACTCAATGAGCAGTTCTTC. Based on the CDR3 plus reference TRBV5-1 and TRBJ2-1, the full variable domain is KAGVTQTPRYLIKTRGQQVTLSCSPISGHRSVSWYQQTPGQGLQFLFEYFSETQRNKGNFPGRFSGRQFSNSRSEMNVSTLELGDSALYLCASSPDRLNEQFFGPGTRLTVL.

This clonotype has just a few counts. This chain connects TRBV12-3 or TRBV12-4 to TRBJ2-5; tentative D call: TRBD2 (6 bases). With 5 bases removed from V and 2 bases from J, the gap between germline ends came to 15 bases. The CDR3 length is 15 residues. The CDR3 sequence is CASSRLAIRQETQYF. CDR3 DNA sequence: TGTGCCAGCAGTCGGCTAGCGATTCGGCAAGAGACCCAGTACTTC.

The chain combines TRBV5-5 with TRBJ2-7; D call uncertain. V lost 1 base, J lost 0 bases, and 8 bases lay in between. This CDR3 contains 14 residues. Per germline, CDR1 SGHKS and CDR2 YYEKEE (reference sequence). The CDR3 DNA reads TGTGCCAGCAGCTTGCGAGACTTCTCCTACGAGCAGTACTTC. Its translation is CASSLRDFSYEQYF.

This sequence joins TRBV10-3 and TRBJ1-6; D call uncertain. Germline assignment: CDR1 ENHRY and CDR2 SYGVKD. Between the trimmed V and J ends, which lost 10 bases and 0 bases, there was a span of 19 bases. The CDR3 spans 17 residues. The CDR3 loop reads CATKGSPTSSYNSPLHF. The CDR3 bases are TGTGCCACCAAAGGATCCCCTACAAGCTCCTATAATTCACCCCTCCACTTT.

The chain couples TRBV20-1 to TRBJ2-2, with a tentative D call TRBD1 (5 bases). V was pared by 7 bases and J by 0 bases, with 15 bases between. This CDR3 is 15 amino acids long. Germline CDR1 and CDR2: DFQATT and SNEGSKA (reference sequence). The CDR3 loop reads CSVYDSAANTGELFF. In DNA form, the CDR3 reads TGCAGTGTTTACGACAGCGCCGCGAACACCGGGGAGCTGTTTTTT.

This clonotype was picked up many times. V gene TRBV29-1 combines with J gene TRBJ2-2; D is ambiguous. Trimming pared 4 bases from V and 2 bases from J, leaving 11 bases between. Germline values: CDR1 SQVTM, CDR2 ANQGSEA. The CDR3 is 14 amino acids. The CDR3 nucleotides read TGCAGCGTTGTGGGCGCCAAAAACACCGGGGAGCTGTTTTTT. Residues: CSVVGAKNTGELFF.

The chain carries TRBV10-3 and TRBJ2-1, with D possibly matching TRBD1 (6 bases). The CDR3 runs to 14 residues. Germline CDR1 ENHRY, CDR2 SYGVKD. Trimming cost V 4 bases and J 6 bases, with 13 bases left between them. CDR3 loop: CAISGGPGFNEQFF. Written as DNA, the CDR3 is TGTGCCATCAGTGGGGGGCCGGGATTCAATGAGCAGTTCTTC.

This clonotype was counted between two and nine times. V gene TRBV7-6 combines with J gene TRBJ2-3; D tentatively fits TRBD1 or TRBD2 (6 bases each). The CDR3 sequence is 14 residues long. The ends were cut back, 1 base at V and 10 bases at J, with 15 bases in the middle. Germline CDR1 reads SGHVS; CDR2 reads FNYEAQ. CDR3 nucleotide sequence: TGTGCCAGCAGCTTAGGGGGGGCTTCTGTTGCGCAGTATTTT. Translating it yields CASSLGGASVAQYF. Filled out from reference TRBV7-6 and TRBJ2-3, the complete variable domain reads GAGVSQSPRYKVTKRGQDVALRCDPISGHVSLYWYRQALGQGPEFLTYFNYEAQQDKSGLPNDRFSAERPEGSISTLTIQRTEQRDSAMYRCASSLGGASVAQYFGPGTRLTVL.

CDR3 sequence reads: CASSPTGGGQKLFF. CDR3 nucleotide sequence: TGTGCCAGCAGCCCAACAGGGGGAGGTCAAAAACTGTTTTTT. The V gene is TRBV6-5, the J gene TRBJ1-4, with 8 nucleotides matching TRBD1. The CDR3 has 14 residues. The V gene end was trimmed by 6 bases and the J gene end by 9 bases; junction bases not matched to a gene: 9. Germline CDR1 is MNHEY and CDR2 is SVGAGI.

The J gene is TRBJ2-3, the V gene TRBV28; no clear D gene. The CDR3 runs to 14 residues. Germline CDR1 reads MDHEN; CDR2 reads SYDVKM. The V end lost 6 bases, the J end lost 1 base, and 11 bases lay between the germline ends. Here the CDR3 reads CASRSVPGTDTQYF. As DNA, the CDR3 is TGTGCCAGCAGGTCGGTCCCAGGCACAGATACGCAGTATTTT.

This sequence joins TRBV4-3 and TRBJ1-1; D uncertain. V lost 1 base and J lost 1, with 7 bases in between. This CDR3 has 14 residues. CDR1 is LGHNA, CDR2 YSLEER, per germline. The CDR3 loop is CASSQVYPNTEAFF. CDR3 DNA sequence: TGCGCCAGCAGCCAAGTATACCCGAACACTGAAGCTTTCTTT.

This clonotype was seen only a few times. The chain is built from TRBV28 and TRBJ1-5; maybe TRBD1 (6 bases). V lost 11 bases and J 7 bases, leaving 15 bases between the germline ends. The germline V gene has CDR1 MDHEN and CDR2 SYDVKM. The CDR3 runs 12 residues. CDR3 in DNA: TGTGCCGGAGGGGGATTACGGCAGCCCCAGCATTTT. Its protein product is CAGGGLRQPQHF.

This sequence joins TRBV3-1 and TRBJ1-2, with 10 positions matching TRBD1. The V and J ends lost 0 bases and 4 bases, in that order; junction bases with no gene match: 8. CDR1 is LGHDT and CDR2 is YNNKEL in the germline V gene (reference sequence). This CDR3 region has 17 residues. CDR3 DNA sequence: TGTGCCAGCAGCCAAGACTGGGACAGGGGTGGAATCTATGGCTACACCTTC. As protein: CASSQDWDRGGIYGYTF.

The chain recombines TRBV21-1 with TRBJ2-1; TRBD1, as called in the table, went unchecked against the DNA. TRBV21-1 is deemed a pseudogene. The length of the CDR3 is 17 residues. CDR3 in amino acids: CASSNRDRPQGANEQFF. The CDR3 DNA sequence: TGTGCCAGCAGCAACCGGGACAGGCCCCAGGGGGCCAATGAGCAGTTCTTC.

V and J are TRBV7-8 and TRBJ2-3; TRBD2 might be the D (5 bases). CDR3 size: 13 residues. Trimming took off 0 bases at V and 6 bases at J, with 7 bases between the two ends. Germline CDR1 and CDR2: SGHVS and FQNEAQ. The CDR3 DNA reads TGTGCCAGCAGCTTAGCGGGAGTTGATACGCAGTATTTT. It specifies CASSLAGVDTQYF.

This clonotype was seen many times. This chain connects TRBV6-5 to TRBJ1-1, with D unresolved. Germline V lookup: CDR1 MNHEY, CDR2 SVGAGI. CDR3 length equals 15 residues. The V end lost 4 bases, the J end lost 4 bases, and 16 bases lay between the germline ends. The CDR3 protein is CASSSPGLRATEAFF. The CDR3 DNA is TGTGCCAGCAGTTCCCCGGGTCTCAGAGCCACTGAAGCTTTCTTT.

V usage is TRBV5-1 and J usage is TRBJ2-5; 7 nucleotides align to TRBD2. The V segment lost 0 bases and the J segment 1 base; nucleotides outside the gene matches: 6. There are 16 residues in the CDR3. Germline-derived CDR1 and CDR2 are SGHRS and YFSETQ. The CDR3 nucleotides read TGCGCCAGCAGCTTGGGTTTAGCGGGCCTCCAAGAGACCCAGTACTTC. This gives the protein CASSLGLAGLQETQYF.